This T cell receptor beta chain came from a study of OX40 agonist ivuxolimab in advanced cancers. On the study more broadly: Every 2 weeks, ivuxolimab was infused into the patients intravenously at between 0.01 and 10 mg/kg.

Comment on this clone: Its antigen is as yet unknown.

Here immunoSEQ multiplex PCR was the method, and the copy in TCRdb shows in-frame clones only, minus some. The table shows just under 65,000 clones, with around 91% occurring only once. Study-wide results and caveats: Expanded clones were, on average, more numerous among CD8+ T cells than CD4+.

The V end was cut by 1 base, the J end by 6 bases, with 13 bases between. This CDR3 is built from 15 residues. Germline-derived CDR1 and CDR2 are MDHEN and SYDVKM. This sequence originates from an adult with an advanced solid tumor such as melanoma, head and neck, liver or kidney cancer. This chain joins TRBV28 and TRBJ1-5; no firm D call. Material: CD4+ or CD8+ T cells sorted from blood, obtained in a trial of the OX40 agonist ivuxolimab. CDR3 residues: CASSLLRARGQPQHF. CDR3 coding DNA: TGTGCCAGCAGTTTATTGAGGGCCCGGGGTCAGCCCCAGCATTTT.